The sequence of this T cell receptor (beta chain) was determined in a study of blood T cell repertoires in COVID-19. Study-level background: Collection of acute and convalescent COVID-19 samples took place in the United States, Italy and Spain.

Only in-frame clones appear in the TCRdb table, and some are missing; sequencing was by immunoSEQ multiplex PCR. The table lists some 110,000 clones, about four fifths of them singletons. The CDR3 is 17 amino acids. Between the trimmed V and J ends, which lost 0 bases and 0 bases, there was a span of 10 bases. CDR1 SGDLS and CDR2 YYNGEE come from the germline V gene. Material for sequencing was peripheral blood. The chain recombines TRBV9 with TRBJ2-6, with D maybe TRBD1 (6 bases). The sequence derives from a man aged 55-75 years with active or convalescent COVID-19. CDR3 amino acids: CASSVGQGYSGANVLTF. The CDR3, as DNA: TGTGCCAGCAGCGTAGGGCAGGGGTACTCTGGGGCCAACGTCCTGACTTTC.